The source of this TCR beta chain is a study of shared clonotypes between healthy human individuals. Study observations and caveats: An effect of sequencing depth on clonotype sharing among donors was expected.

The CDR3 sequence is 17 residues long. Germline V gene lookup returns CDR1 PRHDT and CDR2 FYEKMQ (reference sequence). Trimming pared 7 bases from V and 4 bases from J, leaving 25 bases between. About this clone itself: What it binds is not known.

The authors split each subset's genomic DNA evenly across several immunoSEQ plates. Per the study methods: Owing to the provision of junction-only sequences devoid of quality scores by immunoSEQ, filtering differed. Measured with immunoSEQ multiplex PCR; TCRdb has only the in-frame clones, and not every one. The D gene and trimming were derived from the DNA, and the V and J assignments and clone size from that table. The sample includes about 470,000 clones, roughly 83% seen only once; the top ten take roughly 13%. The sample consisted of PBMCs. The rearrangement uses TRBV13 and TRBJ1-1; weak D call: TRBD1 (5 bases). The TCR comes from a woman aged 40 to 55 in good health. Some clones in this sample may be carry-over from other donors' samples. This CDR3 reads CASNPKNPGEKLTEAFF. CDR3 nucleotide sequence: TGTGCCAGCAATCCCAAGAATCCGGGGGAGAAACTCACTGAAGCTTTCTTT.